The sequence of this T cell receptor beta chain was determined in a study of blood T cell repertoires in COVID-19. Overall study: Samples representing acute and convalescent COVID-19 were sourced from the United States, Italy and Spain. The analysed material was cDNA or gDNA that came from T cells, B-cell-depleted T cells, or PBMCs.

In the study's own analysis: The assay estimated nucleated cells by amplifying reference gene primers. The assay was immunoSEQ multiplex PCR, and TCRdb's table has in-frame clones only and misses some. V, J and clone size are taken as reported in that table, and D and trimming were inferred from the DNA itself. The sample contains about 190,000 clones, around 80% of which appear only once. Germline V lookup: CDR1 SEHNR, CDR2 FQNEAQ (reference sequence). This CDR3 has 19 amino acids. V gave up 4 bases and J gave up 9 bases; unmatched junction bases: 17. The source is a young man with active or convalescent COVID-19. What was sequenced was peripheral blood. V and J are TRBV7-9 and TRBJ2-1; TRBD2 matches at 14 bases. CDR3 residues: CASSSQLGTSGREGGEQFF. The CDR3 DNA follows: TGTGCCAGCAGCTCCCAATTAGGGACTAGCGGGAGAGAGGGGGGTGAGCAGTTCTTC.